The 10 T cell receptor beta chains listed next were all sequenced from one sample in a study of cytomegalovirus exposure and HLA in healthy donors. The PCR had 60 Vbeta and 13 Jbeta primers. The table came from immunoSEQ multiplex PCR; TCRdb's copy has only in-frame clones and leaves some out. This table has tens of thousands of clones, about 73% appearing once. Sequenced sample: PBMCs. The receptors originated from a woman between 25 and 40 years old in good health and CMV-seronegative.

With regard to this clone: It is likely a read error, because the conserved phenylalanine at the end of the CDR3 is missing. Because the CDR3's place on the DNA is in doubt, the DNA is left out and the CDR3 is given as listed by TCRdb. The CDR3 reads CASSLGAGNGYTV. The V gene is TRBV7-8, the J gene TRBJ1-2; whether TRBD1, the table's D call, matches the DNA was not checked. Germline assignment: CDR1 SGHVS and CDR2 FQNEAQ. The CDR3 spans 13 residues, counting both ends.

The chain links TRBV5-6 to TRBJ1-2; TRBD1 might be the D (6 bases). The CDR3 consists of 12 residues. Trimming removed 4 bases at V and 6 bases at J, with 10 bases between. CDR1 and CDR2 (germline): SGHDT, YYEEEE. For the CDR3, the DNA is TGTGCCAGCAGCACCGGGGGGCATGGCTACACCTTC. Its protein is CASSTGGHGYTF. Filled out from reference TRBV5-6 and TRBJ1-2, the complete variable domain reads DAGVTQSPTHLIKTRGQQVTLRCSPKSGHDTVSWYQQALGQGPQFIFQYYEEEERQRGNFPDRFSGHQFPNYSSELNVNALLLGDSALYLCASSTGGHGYTFGSGTRLTVV.

The J gene is TRBJ1-4, the V gene TRBV4-2; 11 positions match TRBD1. V lost 5 bases to trimming and J lost 7 bases; unmatched junction nucleotides: 3. CDR3 length: 14 amino acids. CDR1 and CDR2 (germline): LGHNA, YNFKEQ. CDR3 amino acids: CASSSDRGPEKLFF. DNA for the CDR3: TGTGCCAGCAGCTCGGACAGGGGGCCTGAAAAACTGTTTTTT.

The chain is built from TRBV30 and TRBJ1-5; 7 positions match TRBD1. The CDR3 totals 17 residues. CDR1 is GTSNPN, CDR2 SVGIG, per germline (reference sequence). With 3 bases clipped from V and 4 bases from J, the junction kept 15 bases outside the gene matches. The CDR3 region is CAWSGQTGIVGNQPQHF. DNA of the CDR3: TGTGCCTGGAGCGGGCAGACAGGGATCGTCGGAAATCAGCCCCAGCATTTT.

The rearrangement links TRBV5-3 to TRBJ1-5; maybe TRBD1 (6 bases). TRBV5-3 counts as an open reading frame of uncertain function. The CDR3 is 16 amino acids. V shed 0 bases and J shed 3 bases, with 13 bases lying between them. CDR3 nucleotide sequence: TGTGCCAGAAGCTTGGACAGGGAGACAGACAATCAGCCCCAGCATTTT. Translated, it gives CARSLDRETDNQPQHF.

The chain couples TRBV5-1 to TRBJ2-3; D is perhaps TRBD2 (6 bases). V shed 0 bases and J shed 4 bases, with 9 bases lying between them. Germline CDR1 SGHRS, CDR2 YFSETQ. This CDR3 is 14 amino acids long. The CDR3 DNA follows: TGCGCCAGCAGCTTGGATCCGGGGGCAGATACGCAGTATTTT. Amino acid sequence: CASSLDPGADTQYF.

The chain links TRBV7-3 to TRBJ2-7, with 14 bases lining up with TRBD2. Germline CDR1 is SGHTA and CDR2 is FQGTGA. V lost 6 bases to trimming and J lost 6 bases; unmatched junction nucleotides: 1. CDR3 length equals 13 residues. Written as DNA, the CDR3 is TGTGCCAGCAGTGGACTAGCGGGGGGCGAGCAGTACTTC. As protein: CASSGLAGGEQYF.

The rearrangement links TRBV5-4 to TRBJ2-7; 9 bases map to TRBD1. The CDR3 loop spans 15 amino acids. CDR1 SGHNT and CDR2 YYREEE come from the germline V gene (reference sequence). With V trimmed by 0 bases and J by 2 bases, 3 bases remained unmatched. CDR3 loop: CASSLEGQGTYEQYF. In DNA, the CDR3 is TGTGCCAGCAGCTTGGAGGGACAGGGAACCTACGAGCAGTACTTC.

In this sample, this clone turned up a few times. This chain uses TRBV5-1 with TRBJ2-2, with a weak D call TRBD2 (5 bases). The germline V and J ends were trimmed by 4 bases and 0 bases, with 16 bases remaining between them. This CDR3 is 17 amino acids long. CDR1 and CDR2 from the germline V gene are SGHRS and YFSETQ. The CDR3 DNA sequence: TGCGCCAGCAGCCCTCCGGGGTCCTCGGCGAACACCGGGGAGCTGTTTTTT. The encoded protein is CASSPPGSSANTGELFF.

This clone was found once. The V gene is TRBV6-4, the J gene TRBJ2-1; 7 nucleotides line up with TRBD1. V lost 6 bases and J lost 0; bases outside the gene matches: 17. Germline V gives CDR1 MRHNA, CDR2 SNTAGT. This CDR3 has 19 residues. The CDR3 loop reads CASRGRDSSLGRSYNEQFF. The CDR3 bases are TGTGCCAGCAGGGGTCGGGACAGCTCATTGGGACGCTCCTACAATGAGCAGTTCTTC.